This T cell receptor (beta chain) was observed in a study of cytomegalovirus exposure and HLA in healthy donors (TCRdb year 2017). With regard to the full study: An earlier analysis of approximately 550 of the donors reported roughly 300 Gb of sequence data and roughly 110 million unique TCR beta sequences from 150 million to 200 million T cells. Besides the first cohort of 666 subjects, a separate validation cohort made up of 120 different subjects was used. Four or five DR-DQ haplotypes were treated as single units for association and clustering because of strong linkage in the cohort. An earlier analysis of 587 of the donors applied high-throughput TCR beta sequencing to assess whether each TCR beta V gene segment acted as functional or pseudogenic. Among 398 genotyped donors of the cohort, an average of around 240,000 unique TCR beta nucleotide sequences were sequenced per donor, about a sixth of them non-productive. Donor age, sex, ethnicity and CMV serostatus were compiled alongside the repertoire data. An early release covering just under 650 HLA-typed donors comprised about 300 gigabases of sequencing data and some 79 million unique TCR sequences. In a later analysis, previously published TCR beta repertoires from several hundred donors were re-analyzed and high-resolution HLA genotyping was added so that TCR occurrence patterns could be studied. Every repertoire in the discovery cohort had been generated on one and the same sequencing platform. Of the roughly 400 genotyped donors, approximately 81% were placed in the genetic ancestry cluster associated with self-reported Caucasian donors. To predict cytomegalovirus infection status, the study combined high-throughput TCR immunosequencing, statistical association of individual TCRs with disease status, and machine learning. The number of donors typed differed by locus, with about 629-630 for A, B, C, DRB1 and DQB1, around 520 for DQA1, under 610 for DPA1, and some 440 for DPB1. The study aimed to test whether signatures of past pathogen exposure could be identified by cataloging public T cell receptors. Both class I and class II loci were covered by HLA typing, at four-digit resolution. Rather than using new phenotypic data, the later analysis identified candidate immune exposures from TCR beta sequences and from how often those sequences occurred across donors. The study profiled the T cell repertoires of approximately 700 subjects by immunosequencing and related them to cytomegalovirus serostatus. A later genetic analysis used genome-wide SNP genotypes for about 65% of the 666 donors, treating that subset as a discovery cohort.

The table lists this clone with a few counts. This receptor's antigen is unknown. Base qualities are not provided; no much larger clone lies one nucleotide away. The investigation overall reported the following: Because HLA typing was unavailable for some donors at each locus, only the typed subset was used in association tests. Compared with the approximately 600-donor mean, donors in an Asian-associated ancestry cluster had fewer N-insertions in productive TCRs, according to a later genetic analysis. A total of around 150 TCR beta chains were listed by the study as associated with cytomegalovirus. A later genetic analysis associated a missense DCLRE1C variant with V-gene and J-gene trimming of TCR beta chains, and an independent cohort replicated the association. In a later analysis, TCR association rates were found to vary across HLA loci, with the most associated TCRs seen for DRB1 alleles and the fewest for HLA-C alleles. Only TCR beta chains were sequenced in this cohort, and the absence of alpha or paired-chain data limited detectable features. A cluster of highly shared sequence variants was judged likely to be a technical artifact of the sequencing pipeline. CMV serostatus was the only immune exposure information available for the cohort. The presence/absence analyses assumed that sequencing depth was roughly uniform across donors, and that assumption may not be true. In an earlier analysis of fewer than 700 of the donors, most TCR beta V segments appeared in productive rearrangements about 87% or about 30% of the time, broadly matching IMGT annotations. In a later analysis, most CMV-associated TCR beta chains were found to appear HLA-restricted, with HLA associations seemingly driven largely by CMV exposure. According to the authors, the approach could potentially be generalized to other disease states and immunological phenotypes. A further reported finding was that TCR beta sequences accurately predicted the HLA-A and HLA-B alleles for most subjects in the first cohort. Seventeen rarely observed V segments, including chromosome 9 orphons, were excluded from the earlier analysis of about 610 of the donors because counts were too low. Several of the top co-occurrence clusters appeared to be linked to parvovirus B19, influenza, CMV and Epstein-Barr virus, according to a later analysis. In a later analysis, HLA-associated TCR beta chains were found to be more clonally expanded and to have lower generation probabilities than equally common non-associated chains. Most TCR sequences were seen in very few donors, while some public TCRs were found in many individuals. Correlated functional status among segregating V segments might reflect linkage disequilibrium, but an unknown experimental factor could not be ruled out. Three of the identified cytomegalovirus-associated TCR beta chains were confirmed in vitro to be specific for cytomegalovirus antigens. In both the original and validation cohorts, the classifier was reported to diagnose cytomegalovirus status with high specificity and sensitivity. Some IMGT-functional V segments, including TRBV6-2 and TRBV6-3, could not be told apart with the 87-base-pair reads, so those segments were excluded. When HLA alleles, especially DR and DQ, strongly co-occurred, attributing TCR associations to individual alleles was difficult. In a later analysis, some 18,000 TCR beta sequences were associated with specific HLA alleles at a false discovery rate of 0.05.

The cohort was made up of 500 to 850 healthy bone marrow donors. Cohort members were all nominally healthy when sampled, although unrecorded immune exposures were likely present. The donor tested CMV seropositive and was one of the 289 seropositive cohort members. A peripheral blood sample was provided by each donor, and peripheral blood mononuclear cells were used for TCR beta sequencing. Genomic DNA extraction from the blood cell samples was performed with the Qiagen DNeasy Blood Extraction Kit. Including the terminal cysteine and phenylalanine, the CDR3 comprises 15 residues. This entry keeps only the CDR3 DNA: 45 bases, framed from base 1. Libraries came from the immunoSEQ multiplex PCR assay. For the multiplex PCR, a mixture combining 60 forward primers for TCR Vbeta segments and 13 reverse primers for TCR Jbeta segments was used. A multiplex PCR assay on genomic DNA amplified the CDR3 region of rearranged TCR beta genes. The Illumina HiSeq System was used to sequence the amplified TCR beta libraries as 87-base-pair reads. In the paper's pipeline: A later analysis counted approximately 76 million unique TCR beta chains across the roughly 700 repertoires, and some 12 million of these chains were shared by at least two donors. Raw reads were error-corrected and collapsed into unique sequences with a nearest-neighbor algorithm that merged closely related sequences to remove PCR and sequencing errors. Alignment of CDR3 sequences to IMGT reference sequences was used to assign V, D and J gene segments. Each retained sequence needed at least a six-nucleotide match to both a V gene segment and a J gene segment. A rearrangement was called productive if the CDR3 had no stop codons and remained in frame with V and J, and every other rearrangement was called non-productive. CDR3 was defined by IMGT convention, running from the second conserved V-encoded cysteine to the conserved J-encoded phenylalanine. The earlier analysis of a few hundred of the donors excluded sequences that lacked an unambiguous match to a single V gene segment. In an earlier analysis of about 590 of the donors, a V segment was called functional when productive rearrangements were above 56.7%, and segregating when the standard deviation between donors exceeded 5%. To diagnose cytomegalovirus status from the catalog of TCR beta chain sequences, a statistical classification framework was built. V and J gene assignment, in a later analysis, came from comparing TCR nucleotide sequences with IMGT/GENE-DB human TR gene sequences. A later analysis assigned CDR3 sequences and most-parsimonious VDJ recombination scenarios with the TCRdist pipeline. In a later analysis, each TCR beta chain was defined by its CDR3 amino acid sequence together with its V-gene family, and reads lacking a unique V-gene family were excluded. As a way to deal with suspected cross-contamination and a sequencing artifact, a later analysis dropped 500 to 700 nucleotide sequences that were highly shared and had low generation probability. For each public chain, a later analysis derived a clonal expansion index from normalized ranks of inferred template counts within each repertoire. In a later analysis, generation probabilities were computed using a VDJ recombination model fitted to out-of-frame rearrangements, and the results were checked against IGoR. In a later analysis, hypergeometric tests were used to score TCR-TCR, TCR-HLA and TCR-CMV co-occurrence, with a repertoire-size bias correction applied to TCR pairs. To estimate false discovery rates, a later analysis permuted the HLA or CMV assignments 20 times. In a later analysis, co-occurring TCRs were grouped using DBSCAN, and TCRdist sequence similarity was added for clustering within HLA-allele-positive subsets. Repertoires with fewer than 30,000 or more than 120,000 public chains, plus five repertoires with anomalous nucleotide sharing, were excluded from co-occurrence clustering. TCRdb stores this immuneACCESS table with in-frame sequences only. Part of the clones is absent; in the studies checked, under half of the shortfall reflects unresolved V genes, and no reason is known for the rest. V and J calls and clone size come straight from that table; D and trimming were deduced from the DNA. The sample table contains roughly 190,000 clones; only one count was recorded for about 77% of them. Approximately 5% of the sample is taken by the ten largest.

The sequence was collected from a man younger than 40 in good health and CMV-seropositive. The sample consisted of PBMCs. The V and J genes are TRBV7-5 and TRBJ1-4. TRBV7-5 is an annotated pseudogene. The CDR3 in this case is CARSLERGLEEKLFF. The nucleotide sequence reads TGTGCCAGAAGCTTAGAGCGGGGGCTGGAGGAAAAACTGTTTTTT.